The 7 T cell receptor beta chains listed next were all sequenced from one sample in a study of blood T cell repertoires in COVID-19. TCRdb's table, derived via immunoSEQ multiplex PCR, lists solely in-frame clones and lacks some. The data hold some 170,000 clones, with roughly 86% observed a single time. Input material: peripheral blood. The source is a woman aged 45-60 years with acute or convalescent COVID-19.

V gene TRBV30 combines with J gene TRBJ1-4; a weak D match, TRBD1 (6 bases). V gave up 5 bases and J gave up 8 bases, with 15 bases separating them. The CDR3 is 13 residues long. Germline-derived CDR1 and CDR2 are GTSNPN and SVGIG (reference sequence). This CDR3 reads CAWETDSAEKLFF. The CDR3 DNA follows: TGTGCCTGGGAGACGGACAGCGCGGAAAAACTGTTTTTT.

This chain links TRBV10-3 with TRBJ1-1; D perhaps matches TRBD1 (6 bases). The V gene lost 4 bases and the J gene lost 1 base, with 13 bases spanning the gap. CDR1 and CDR2 from the germline V gene are ENHRY and SYGVKD. This CDR3 has 15 amino acids. The CDR3 sequence is CAISGKGGENTEAFF. The DNA of the CDR3 is TGTGCCATCAGTGGTAAAGGGGGGGAGAACACTGAAGCTTTCTTT.

V usage is TRBV11-3 and J usage is TRBJ1-1; D is possibly TRBD1 (5 bases). The CDR3 covers 13 residues. The ends were cut back, 5 bases at V and 2 bases at J, with 9 bases in the middle. Germline V CDR1 and CDR2: SGHNT, YENEEA. The CDR3 DNA follows: TGTGCCAGCAGCCGTCAGGGTAACACTGAAGCTTTCTTT. As protein: CASSRQGNTEAFF.

V is TRBV3-1 (or the pseudogene TRBV3-2) and J is TRBJ1-3, with D hard to call. CDR3 size: 13 residues. The germline V gene encodes CDR1 LGHDT and CDR2 YNNKEL (reference sequence). V lost 7 bases, J lost 2 bases, and 9 bases lay in between. The CDR3 loop is CASTRTTGNTIYF. The CDR3 DNA sequence: TGTGCCAGCACCAGGACTACTGGAAACACCATATATTTT.

This clone was seen just once. The chain carries TRBV7-2 and TRBJ2-5, with D possibly TRBD2 on 7 matching bases. Looked up from germline, CDR1 is SGHTA and CDR2 is FQGNSA. Trimming took off 0 bases at V and 5 bases at J, with 10 bases between the two ends. This CDR3 comprises 14 residues. The CDR3 nucleotides are TGTGCCAGCAGCTTAGCGGGGGGGCAGGAGACCCAGTACTTC. This gives the protein CASSLAGGQETQYF.

The chain couples TRBV11-2 to TRBJ1-1, with D perhaps matching TRBD1 (5 bases). Deletions cut 2 bases from V and 3 bases from J, with 7 bases between. The germline gives CDR1 SGHAT, CDR2 FQNNGV. This CDR3 has 13 amino acids. CDR3 region: CASSLWGDTEAFF. Written as DNA, the CDR3 is TGTGCCAGCAGCTTATGGGGGGACACTGAAGCTTTCTTT.

Concerning this clone itself: This sample includes further DNA sequences coding for the same CDR3. The rearrangement links TRBV6-5 to TRBJ1-1, with a weak D call TRBD1 (5 bases). This CDR3 contains 14 residues. Per germline, CDR1 MNHEY and CDR2 SVGAGI. The V and J ends lost 0 bases and 1 base respectively, with 6 bases between them. The CDR3 region is CASSYSTGNTEAFF. CDR3 nucleotides: TGTGCCAGCAGTTACTCAACAGGGAACACTGAAGCTTTCTTT.